The clone carrying this T cell receptor (beta chain) came up many times. The antigen is undetermined. This record comes from a study of T cells after yellow fever vaccination. Study-level findings and limits: Abundant contaminating clonotypes from the bulk population could appear in FACS-sorted repertoires.

Using its own MiXCR run on the 5' RACE reads, TCRdb lists one record per CDR3 protein. The top ten hold roughly 19% of the sample, which has 250,000 to 400,000 distinct CDR3 sequences, approximately 4.3% seen once. CDR3 length: 15 residues. Germline CDR1 and CDR2: MNHEY and SVGEGT. The germline V and J ends were trimmed by 2 bases and 3 bases, with 11 bases remaining between them. Sequencing used PBMCs, obtained 15 days after the yellow fever booster vaccination. The source of this sequence is a man in his late teens or twenties who received the YFV17D yellow fever vaccine. This chain links TRBV6-2 or TRBV6-3 with TRBJ1-5; D unresolved. CDR3 in DNA: TGTGCCAGCAGTTACAACAGCGGGCCCAATCAGCCCCAGCATTTT. It codes for CASSYNSGPNQPQHF.